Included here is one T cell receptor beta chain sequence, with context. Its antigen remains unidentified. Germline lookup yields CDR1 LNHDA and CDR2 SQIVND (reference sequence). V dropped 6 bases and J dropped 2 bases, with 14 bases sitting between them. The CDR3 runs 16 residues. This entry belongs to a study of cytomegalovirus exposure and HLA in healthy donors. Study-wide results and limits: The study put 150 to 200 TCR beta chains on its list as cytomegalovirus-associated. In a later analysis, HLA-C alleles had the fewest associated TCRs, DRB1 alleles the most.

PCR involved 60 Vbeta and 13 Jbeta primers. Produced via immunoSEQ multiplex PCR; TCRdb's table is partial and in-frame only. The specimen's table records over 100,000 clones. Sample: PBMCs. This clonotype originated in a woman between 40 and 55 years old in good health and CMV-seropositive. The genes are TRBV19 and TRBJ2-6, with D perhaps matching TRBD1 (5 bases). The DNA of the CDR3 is TGTGCCAGTAGGGATATAGGGGTTACTGGGGCCAACGTCCTGACTTTC. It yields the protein CASRDIGVTGANVLTF.